This TCR beta chain was sequenced for a study of T cell repertoires in cytomegalovirus infection. One entry per CDR3 protein, called by TCRdb with MiXCR from the reads. Altogether fewer than 900,000 distinct CDR3 sequences are present, almost 30% being singletons, with the ten largest covering roughly 14%. With respect to this clonotype: Its target is unknown.

The CDR3 length is 15 residues. The V gene lost 0 bases and the J gene lost 5 bases, with 15 bases spanning the gap. Germline V gene data show CDR1 as DFQATT and CDR2 as SNEGSKA (reference sequence). The chain employs TRBV20-1 and TRBJ2-3; D call uncertain. This material consisted of cultured CD8+ T cells from PBMCs, taken from culture after CMV antigen stimulation. The sequence was collected from a human donor in good health (CMV status not recorded). Some clones in this sample may be carry-over from other donors' samples. The CDR3 DNA sequence: TGCAGTGCTAGAGATAAGGCCTTTGGCCGAGATACGCAGTATTTT. The encoded protein is CSARDKAFGRDTQYF.